The rows below give T cell receptor beta chains drawn from one sample of a study of PD-1 blockade in classical Hodgkin lymphoma. Assay: immunoSEQ multiplex PCR; the TCRdb copy retains only in-frame clones and omits some. The data contain about 35,000 clones, around 90% of them seen just once; the ten biggest clones take up 0.2% to 0.3%. The source material was CD4+ T cells from blood, sampled at baseline. All receptors derive from a human donor with classical Hodgkin lymphoma. The CDR3 runs from the conserved cysteine through the conserved F or W. The D gene is left open where the match is weak. A clone size is listed for some rows: how often the clone was seen (once, few, many), or a class if it is expanded.

v_call	j_call	d_call	clone_size	cdr3_aa	cdr3_nt
TRBV28	TRBJ1-4	-	once	CASSLYGGYTNEKLFF	TGTGCCAGCAGTTTATACGGGGGGTATACTAATGAAAAACTGTTTTTT
TRBV7-3	TRBJ2-3	TRBD2	-	CASSLPPGSGRADTQYF	TGTGCCAGCAGCTTACCACCCGGTAGCGGGCGCGCAGATACGCAGTATTTT
TRBV6-5	TRBJ1-3	-	-	CASSYGRGYTIYF	TGTGCCAGCAGTTACGGCAGGGGTTACACCATATATTTT
TRBV2	TRBJ1-5	TRBD1	-	CAGGTGHNQPQHF	TGTGCCGGTGGGACAGGGCACAATCAGCCCCAGCATTTT
TRBV5-1	TRBJ2-1	TRBD2	-	CASMVIGREKNEQFF	TGCGCCAGCATGGTAATCGGGCGGGAGAAGAATGAGCAGTTCTTC
TRBV19	TRBJ2-6	TRBD1	-	CASNLPGQGSGANVLTF	TGTGCCAGTAACCTACCGGGACAGGGGTCTGGGGCCAACGTCCTGACTTTC
TRBV11-2	TRBJ2-1	TRBD1	-	CASTSRGRSGSYNEQFF	TGTGCCAGCACCTCAAGGGGGCGGAGCGGCTCCTACAATGAGCAGTTCTTC
TRBV5-6	TRBJ2-5	TRBD1	-	CASSLTGAPQETQYF	TGTGCCAGCAGCCTGACAGGGGCCCCACAAGAGACCCAGTACTTC
TRBV4-1	TRBJ1-4	-	once	CASSRAGSTTNEKLFF	TGCGCCAGCAGCCGAGCGGGCAGCACAACTAATGAAAAACTGTTTTTT
TRBV6-6	TRBJ1-5	-	once	CASSRNRGNQPQHF	TGTGCCAGCAGTCGAAACAGGGGCAATCAGCCCCAGCATTTT
TRBV7-9	TRBJ2-7	TRBD1	-	CASRKGQGGYEQYF	TGTGCCAGCAGAAAGGGACAGGGGGGATACGAGCAGTACTTC
TRBV27	TRBJ2-2	-	-	CASRRTENTGELFF	TGTGCCAGCAGGAGGACAGAGAACACCGGGGAGCTGTTTTTT
TRBV6-6	TRBJ2-7	-	-	CASSPPGMGNGQQYF	TGTGCCAGCAGTCCGCCAGGCATGGGAAACGGGCAGCAGTACTTC
TRBV19	TRBJ1-5	-	once	CASSIVGEYSNQPQHF	TGTGCCAGTAGTATAGTTGGGGAGTATAGCAATCAGCCCCAGCATTTT
TRBV30	TRBJ2-7	-	-	CAWSSSGGGGQYF	TGTGCCTGGAGTTCGAGTGGAGGAGGCGGGCAGTACTTC
TRBV9	TRBJ2-1	-	once	CASSIRGISYNEQFF	TGTGCCAGCAGCATTAGGGGGATCTCCTACAATGAGCAGTTCTTC
TRBV7-8	TRBJ1-2	TRBD1	once	CASSLGEGANYYGYTF	TGTGCCAGCAGCTTAGGCGAGGGGGCGAATTACTATGGCTACACCTTC
TRBV27	TRBJ2-2	-	-	CASSFSRANTGELFF	TGTGCCAGCAGTTTTAGTCGTGCGAACACCGGGGAGCTGTTTTTT
TRBV11-3	TRBJ2-2	TRBD1	-	CASRSGGTGELFF	TGTGCCAGCAGGTCAGGGGGCACCGGGGAGCTGTTTTTT
TRBV30	TRBJ1-2	-	few	CALKSDSRAIYGYTF	TGTGCCTTGAAATCGGACAGTAGAGCGATCTATGGCTACACCTTC
TRBV10-1	TRBJ1-1	-	-	CASSESGRSEAFF	TGCGCCAGCAGTGAGTCGGGCAGATCTGAAGCTTTCTTT
TRBV25-1	TRBJ1-1	TRBD1	-	CACRETGVGTEAFF	TGTGCCTGCAGAGAAACAGGGGTTGGGACTGAAGCTTTCTTT
TRBV10-2	TRBJ2-1	-	-	CASSESRVLKQFF	TGCGCCAGCAGTGAGTCGCGGGTCTTAAAGCAGTTCTTC
TRBV2	TRBJ2-7	-	-	CASSRPGSSYEQYF	TGTGCCAGCAGCCGTCCGGGGAGCTCCTACGAGCAGTACTTC